What follows describes a single T cell receptor beta chain. Its antigen is still unknown. Clones were read by immunoSEQ multiplex PCR, and TCRdb kept only the in-frame ones, dropping some. The sample lists 150,000 or so clones; about 83% were seen once. This sample is drawn from a study of cytomegalovirus exposure and HLA in healthy donors. Overall study results and limits: The authors enumerated some 160 TCR beta chains as linked to cytomegalovirus. Specific recognition of CMV antigens was confirmed in vitro for three chains (all CMV-associated).

The CDR3 is 17 residues long. Germline CDR1 MGHRA, CDR2 YSYEKL. V lost 0 bases to trimming and J lost 6 bases, with 21 bases between them. The sequencing input was PBMCs. This rearrangement joins TRBV4-1 to TRBJ2-7; TRBD1 is a possible D gene (6 bases). This clonotype originated in a woman in her twenties or thirties in good health and CMV-seronegative. The CDR3 DNA reads as TGCGCCAGCAGCCAAGAAAGATCCGGGACAATGTTGAGCGAGCAGTACTTC. This sequence encodes CASSQERSGTMLSEQYF.